This TCR beta chain was observed in a study of shared clonotypes between healthy human individuals. Study in general: Every donor yielded three CD4 naive, three CD4 memory, two CD8 naive and one CD8 memory plate.

Positive CCR7 selection of CD45RO-negative cells yielded the naive CD8 cells, and terminally differentiated effector memory CD45RA+ cells were excluded. Data came from immunoSEQ multiplex PCR; TCRdb stores just in-frame clones and leaves some out. The sample comprises roughly 2.1 million clones, roughly 91% of which are singletons, and roughly 1.8% rests with the top ten. The CDR3 runs 12 residues. V was trimmed by 4 bases and J by 6 bases, leaving 9 bases between them. The germline V gene has CDR1 MDHEN and CDR2 SYDVKM. The clonotype comes from a man aged 18 to 35 in good health. Some clones in this sample may be carry-over from other donors' samples. The sequencing input was naive CD8+ T cells from PBMCs. The chain employs TRBV28 and TRBJ1-1; D is ambiguous. The CDR3 sequence is CASSSPGPEAFF. The CDR3, as DNA: TGTGCCAGCAGTTCCCCGGGCCCTGAAGCTTTCTTT.